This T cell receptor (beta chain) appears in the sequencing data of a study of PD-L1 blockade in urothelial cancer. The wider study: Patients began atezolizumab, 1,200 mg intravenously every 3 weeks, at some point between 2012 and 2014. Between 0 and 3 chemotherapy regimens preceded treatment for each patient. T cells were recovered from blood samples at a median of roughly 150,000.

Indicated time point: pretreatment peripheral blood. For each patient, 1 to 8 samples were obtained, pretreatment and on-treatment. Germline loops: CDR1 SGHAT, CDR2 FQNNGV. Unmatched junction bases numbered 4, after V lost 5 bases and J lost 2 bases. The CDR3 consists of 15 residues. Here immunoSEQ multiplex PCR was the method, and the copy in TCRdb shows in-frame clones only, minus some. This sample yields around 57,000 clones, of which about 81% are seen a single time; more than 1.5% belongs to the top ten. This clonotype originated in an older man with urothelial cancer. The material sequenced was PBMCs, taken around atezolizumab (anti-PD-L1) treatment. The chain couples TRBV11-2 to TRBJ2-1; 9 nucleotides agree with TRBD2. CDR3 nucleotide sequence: TGTGCCAGCAGCACGACTAGCGGAGCCTACAATGAGCAGTTCTTC. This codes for CASSTTSGAYNEQFF. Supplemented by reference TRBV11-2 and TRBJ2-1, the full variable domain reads EAGVAQSPRYKIIEKRQSVAFWCNPISGHATLYWYQQILGQGPKLLIQFQNNGVVDDSQLPKDRFSAERLKGVDSTLKIQPAKLEDSAVYLCASSTTSGAYNEQFFGPGTRLTVL.